This T cell receptor (beta chain) appears in the sequencing data of a study of cytomegalovirus exposure and HLA in healthy donors. This PCR relied on a set of 60 Vbeta primers and 13 Jbeta primers. The assay was immunoSEQ multiplex PCR, and TCRdb's table has in-frame clones only and misses some. The data show roughly 84,000 clones, roughly 79% seen once. Findings and caveats of the study: Being productive about 90% or about 30% of the time was typical of most TCR beta V segments in an earlier analysis.

Germline assignment: CDR1 LNHDA and CDR2 SQIVND (reference sequence). Trimming left V 0 bases short and J 6 bases short, with 18 bases between. This CDR3 has 17 residues. Concerning this clone: Its specificity is unknown.

The chain combines TRBV19 with TRBJ2-1; TRBD2 is a possible D gene (5 bases). Sequenced sample: PBMCs. The origin of this receptor is a male donor in good health and CMV-seropositive. The CDR3 bases are TGTGCCAGTAGTATAGATCGGTTGGGTGAGGGCGGCAATGAGCAGTTCTTC. This encodes CASSIDRLGEGGNEQFF.